A single sample gave rise to the 21 T cell receptor beta chains below, sequenced in a study of T cell responses to AZD1222 COVID-19 vaccine. Data came from immunoSEQ multiplex PCR; TCRdb stores just in-frame clones and leaves some out. The sample includes 150,000 to 190,000 clones, about 87% of them seen just once. Sequencing used peripheral blood, obtained 28 days after the second AZD1222 dose. These receptor sequences come from an adult who received the AZD1222 COVID-19 vaccine.

This clone was seen just once. V and J are TRBV5-1 and TRBJ2-7; D gene ambiguous. V was shortened by 0 bases and J by 4 bases, with 11 bases between the two germline ends. The CDR3 is 14 amino acids. The germline V gene encodes CDR1 SGHRS and CDR2 YFSETQ. The DNA of the CDR3 is TGCGCCAGCAGCTTGGCCCCAAGAGATTACGAGCAGTACTTC. The encoded protein is CASSLAPRDYEQYF.

This chain connects TRBV7-3 to TRBJ1-1; no definite D call. Trimming removed 4 bases from V and 1 base from J, with 7 bases in between. The CDR3 length is 13 residues. Germline CDR1 reads SGHTA; CDR2 reads FQGTGA. The CDR3 region is CASSSTRNTEAFF. CDR3 bases: TGTGCCAGCAGCTCGACCAGGAACACTGAAGCTTTCTTT.

The CDR3 loop reads CTSSRTILDEQYF. The CDR3 nucleotides read TGCACCAGCAGCAGGACTATTTTAGACGAGCAGTACTTC. V and J are TRBV1 and TRBJ2-7; the table's D gene call, TRBD2, was not cross checked with the DNA. TRBV1 corresponds to a pseudogene. This CDR3 comprises 13 residues.

This sequence joins TRBV2 and TRBJ2-2; TRBD1 aligns across 9 bases. There are 14 residues in the CDR3. V gave up 11 bases and J gave up 0 bases; unmatched junction bases: 4. Germline values: CDR1 SNHLY, CDR2 FYNNEI. In nucleotides, the CDR3 is TGTGCCGGGGGACAGGGAACGAACACCGGGGAGCTGTTTTTT. Its translation is CAGGQGTNTGELFF.

The chain links TRBV11-2 to TRBJ2-7; D remains unclear. Germline-derived CDR1 and CDR2 are SGHAT and FQNNGV. The CDR3 extends over 12 amino acids. V was clipped by 3 bases and J by 7 bases, with 10 bases between them. The CDR3 region has the DNA TGTGCCAGCAGCTTCTTATCTGATGAGCAGTACTTC. It is translated as CASSFLSDEQYF.

V is TRBV29-1 and J is TRBJ2-7; the match to TRBD1 covers 8 bases. The CDR3 contains 13 residues. CDR1 and CDR2 from the germline V gene are SQVTM and ANQGSEA. V lost 1 base to trimming and J lost 5 bases; unmatched junction nucleotides: 4. The CDR3 protein is CSVEVQGAHEQYF. The CDR3 DNA reads TGCAGCGTTGAAGTCCAGGGGGCCCACGAGCAGTACTTC.

V gene TRBV5-6 combines with J gene TRBJ2-7; 8 bases align to TRBD1. V lost 4 bases and J lost 5; bases outside the gene matches: 11. The CDR3 sequence is 15 residues long. Germline V CDR1 and CDR2: SGHDT, YYEEEE. Here the CDR3 DNA reads TGTGCCAGCAGCCGGCGAGGACAGGGCGTCCACGAGCAGTACTTC. Protein product: CASSRRGQGVHEQYF.

The genes are TRBV13 and TRBJ1-5; TRBD1 might be the D (5 bases). There are 17 residues in the CDR3. The V gene lost 3 bases and the J gene lost 4 bases, with 19 bases spanning the gap. Germline assignment: CDR1 PRHDT and CDR2 FYEKMQ (reference sequence). CDR3 coding DNA: TGTGCCAGCAGCTTTCACAAAACGAAGGGACTAAATCAGCCCCAGCATTTT. As protein: CASSFHKTKGLNQPQHF. Together with reference TRBV13 and TRBJ1-5, the CDR3 gives the full variable domain: AAGVIQSPRHLIKEKRETATLKCYPIPRHDTVYWYQQGPGQDPQFLISFYEKMQSDKGSIPDRFSAQQFSDYHSELNMSSLELGDSALYFCASSFHKTKGLNQPQHFGDGTRLSIL.

The table lists this clone with a few counts. The rearrangement joins TRBV27 to TRBJ2-7; D unclear. Looked up from germline, CDR1 is MNHEY and CDR2 is SMNVEV (reference sequence). Trimming removed 8 bases from V and 5 bases from J, with 16 bases in between. The CDR3 runs 13 residues. The CDR3 sequence: CASLIPGSHEQYF. The CDR3 region has the DNA TGTGCCAGCCTCATCCCGGGTTCGCACGAGCAGTACTTC.

The CDR3 region is CAISDSGRTDTQYF. CDR3 DNA: TGTGCCATCAGTGATAGTGGGCGCACAGATACGCAGTATTTT. The chain uses TRBV10-3 and TRBJ2-3; D gene uncertain. V was pared by 3 bases and J by 1 base, with 8 bases between. The CDR3 runs 14 residues. Germline assignment: CDR1 ENHRY and CDR2 SYGVKD.

This chain connects TRBV10-1 to TRBJ1-6; D not resolved. Trimming removed 4 bases at V and 11 bases at J, with 6 bases between. Germline V gene lookup returns CDR1 WNHNN and CDR2 SYGVQD (reference sequence). The CDR3 is 11 amino acids. The CDR3 region is CASSGGPPLHF. In DNA, the CDR3 is TGCGCCAGCAGTGGCGGCCCACCCCTCCACTTT.

This clone was recorded only once. The J gene is TRBJ2-5, the V gene TRBV5-1, with 11 nucleotides matching TRBD1. The CDR3 is 16 amino acids. V dropped 0 bases and J dropped 5; count of bases not matched to a gene: 6. The germline gives CDR1 SGHRS, CDR2 YFSETQ. The CDR3 nucleotides read TGCGCCAGCAGCTTGGACTGGACAGGGGGCTCTGAGACCCAGTACTTC. It yields the protein CASSLDWTGGSETQYF.

The rearrangement joins TRBV7-2 to TRBJ2-3, with 9 bases fitting TRBD2. The V segment lost 1 base and the J segment 6 bases; nucleotides outside the gene matches: 5. CDR1 is SGHTA, CDR2 FQGNSA, per germline. The CDR3 runs to 15 residues. CDR3 protein: CASSLGLREGDTQYF. The CDR3 bases are TGTGCCAGCAGCTTAGGGTTGCGGGAGGGGGATACGCAGTATTTT.

The gene calls are TRBV5-4 and TRBJ2-1; D is ambiguous. Trimming took 4 bases from V and 5 from J, leaving 19 bases between them. The CDR3 runs to 16 residues. From germline, CDR1 is SGHNT and CDR2 YYREEE (reference sequence). CDR3 coding DNA: TGTGCCAGCAGCCCCATTGCGTGGTCGTCTCACAATGAGCAGTTCTTC. Protein sequence: CASSPIAWSSHNEQFF.

The chain has TRBV2 and TRBJ2-7; TRBD1 might be the D (6 bases). V was trimmed by 3 bases and J by 4 bases, leaving 10 bases between them. The CDR3 runs to 13 residues. Per germline, CDR1 SNHLY and CDR2 FYNNEI. As DNA, the CDR3 is TGTGCCAGCAGTGATTCACAGGGTTACGAGCAGTACTTC. It translates to CASSDSQGYEQYF.

The chain links TRBV19 to TRBJ1-1; D is possibly TRBD1 (5 bases). Germline CDR1 is LNHDA and CDR2 is SQIVND (reference sequence). V lost 6 bases and J 5 bases, leaving 10 bases between the germline ends. CDR3 length equals 12 residues. Written as DNA, the CDR3 is TGTGCCAGTAGGTTGGGGGAAACTGAAGCTTTCTTT. As protein: CASRLGETEAFF. Combining the CDR3 with reference TRBV19 and TRBJ1-1 gives the whole variable domain DGGITQSPKYLFRKEGQNVTLSCEQNLNHDAMYWYRQDPGQGLRLIYYSQIVNDFQKGDIAEGYSVSREKKESFPLTVTSAQKNPTAFYLCASRLGETEAFFGQGTRLTVV.

The V and J genes are TRBV14 and TRBJ2-5; no firm D call. Trimming took off 1 base at V and 2 bases at J, with 8 bases between the two ends. Germline lookup yields CDR1 SGHDN and CDR2 FVKESK. The CDR3 covers 14 residues. CDR3 region: CASSQGVRQETQYF. The CDR3 bases are TGTGCCAGCAGCCAAGGGGTTCGGCAAGAGACCCAGTACTTC.

The gene calls are TRBV7-9 and TRBJ1-6; maybe TRBD1 (6 bases). Trimming left V 0 bases short and J 10 bases short, with 16 bases between. The CDR3 totals 16 residues. In germline, CDR1 is SEHNR, CDR2 FQNEAQ (reference sequence). The CDR3 loop reads CASSLASARGGSPLHF. The CDR3 region has the DNA TGTGCCAGCAGCTTAGCGTCGGCCAGGGGAGGATCACCCCTCCACTTT.

The V call is TRBV4-2, the J call TRBJ2-2; TRBD2 matches 14 bases. After removal of 4 bases from V and 4 bases from J, the junction contained 8 bases not matched to a gene. The CDR3 covers 18 residues. Germline CDR1 LGHNA, CDR2 YNFKEQ. The CDR3 is CASSPGTSGSWSTGELFF. The CDR3 nucleotides are TGTGCCAGCAGCCCCGGGACTAGCGGGAGTTGGAGCACCGGGGAGCTGTTTTTT.

This clone came up once. The chain couples TRBV19 to TRBJ2-2; possible D gene TRBD2, 6 bases. Trimming removed 2 bases at V and 1 base at J, with 11 bases between. The CDR3 extends over 16 amino acids. Germline V CDR1 and CDR2: LNHDA, SQIVND (reference sequence). CDR3 DNA: TGTGCCAGTAGTATACCCGCCGGGAGGAACACCGGGGAGCTGTTTTTT. Translation gives CASSIPAGRNTGELFF.

V is TRBV5-4 and J is TRBJ2-7, with 9 positions matching TRBD1. The CDR3 has 16 amino acids. After removal of 2 bases from V and 0 bases from J, the junction contained 6 bases not matched to a gene. CDR1 and CDR2 from the germline V gene are SGHNT and YYREEE (reference sequence). For the CDR3, the DNA is TGTGCCAGCAGCTTACCGGGACAGGGAACCTCCTACGAGCAGTACTTC. Amino acids: CASSLPGQGTSYEQYF.